Below are 4 T cell receptor beta chains sequenced from a single sample in a study of T cell responses to AZD1222 COVID-19 vaccine. Data came from immunoSEQ multiplex PCR; TCRdb stores just in-frame clones and leaves some out. The table records about 180,000 clones, 94% of them present only once. The sequencing used peripheral blood, collected 28 days after the second AZD1222 dose. The receptor source for this set is an adult who received the AZD1222 COVID-19 vaccine.

The chain carries TRBV12-3 or TRBV12-4 and TRBJ2-2, with D unresolved. The CDR3 is 13 residues long. The V gene lost 4 bases and the J gene lost 6 bases, with 9 bases spanning the gap. CDR3 DNA: TGTGCCAGCAGTTCAATTATCTCCGGGGAGCTGTTTTTT. Translating gives CASSSIISGELFF.

This rearrangement joins TRBV9 to TRBJ2-7, with D maybe TRBD1 (6 bases). Trimming cost V 3 bases and J 0 bases, with 10 bases left between them. From germline, CDR1 is SGDLS and CDR2 YYNGEE. The CDR3 runs 14 residues. Here the CDR3 DNA reads TGTGCCAGCAGCGACCGGGACAACTCCTACGAGCAGTACTTC. It yields the protein CASSDRDNSYEQYF. Full variable domain (rest looked up from reference TRBV9 and TRBJ2-7): DSGVTQTPKHLITATGQRVTLRCSPRSGDLSVYWYQQSLDQGLQFLIQYYNGEERAKGNILERFSAQQFPDLHSELNLSSLELGDSALYFCASSDRDNSYEQYFGPGTRLTVT.

Notes on this clone: Compared with germline, one end of the junction differs, possibly owing to a read error. The gene calls are TRBV6-2 or TRBV6-3 and TRBJ1-5; 9 bases are a match to TRBD1. This CDR3 has 17 residues. Germline assignment: CDR1 MNHEY and CDR2 SVGEGT. CDR3 coding DNA: TGTGCCAGCAGTGACTCGGACAGGGGTTACGACAATCAGCCCCAGCATTTT. It is translated as CASSDSDRGYDNQPQHF.

V and J are TRBV12-3 or TRBV12-4 and TRBJ2-7, with D tentatively TRBD1 (7 bases). V lost 3 bases and J lost 6, with 12 bases in between. The CDR3 is 13 residues long. CDR3 nucleotide sequence: TGTGCCAGCAGTTTCGGAGGGGGCGGCGAGCAGTACTTC. This codes for CASSFGGGGEQYF.